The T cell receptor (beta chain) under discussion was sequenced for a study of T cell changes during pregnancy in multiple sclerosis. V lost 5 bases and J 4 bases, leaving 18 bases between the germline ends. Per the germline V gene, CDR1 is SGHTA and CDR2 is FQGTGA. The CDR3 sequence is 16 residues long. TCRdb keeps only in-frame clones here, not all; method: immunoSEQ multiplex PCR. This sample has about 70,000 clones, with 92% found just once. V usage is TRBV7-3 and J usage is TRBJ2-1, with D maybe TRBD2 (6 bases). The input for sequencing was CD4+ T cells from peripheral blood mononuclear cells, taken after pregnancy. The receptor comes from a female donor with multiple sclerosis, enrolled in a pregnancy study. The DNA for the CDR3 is TGTGCCAGCAGCGACTCCTCTGGGGGGAGGTACAATGAGCAGTTCTTC. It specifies CASSDSSGGRYNEQFF.